This record looks at one T cell receptor (beta chain) sequence and its context. Its antigen is undetermined. These data are taken from a study of T-cell reconstitution after alpha-beta-depleted transplantation in children. Study-level results: Approximately two months post-transplant, alpha-beta T cells reportedly originated from several hundred expanded graft clones. Elevated TCRbeta diversity at day 60 was traced, in some patients, to surviving recipient T cells and thymic progenitors. Counts and diversity of T cells one year after transplant came mostly from newly produced T cells.

This CDR3 is 18 amino acids long. CDR1 and CDR2 from the germline V gene are DFQATT and SNEGSKA (reference sequence). V lost 0 bases to trimming and J lost 4 bases, with 23 bases between them. Unique molecular identifiers were built into the TCRbeta library. From the PCR reads, TCRdb called clonotypes with MiXCR, one entry per CDR3 protein. The repertoire holds almost 600,000 distinct CDR3 sequences, with around 27% as singletons. The TCR comes from a boy less than two years old with Wiskott-Aldrich syndrome, due to receive a stem cell transplant. Sample: PBMCs, taken before TCRalphabeta/CD19-depleted stem cell transplant. The V call is TRBV20-1, the J call TRBJ2-3, with a tentative D call TRBD1 (6 bases). The CDR3 bases are TGCAGTGCTAGAGAAAGGAGTTTGGCAGGGGAGTTTGCAGATACGCAGTATTTT. Translation gives CSARERSLAGEFADTQYF.